This T cell receptor (beta chain) was sequenced for a study of Graves' ophthalmopathy and Graves' hyperthyroidism. The ends lost 6 bases at V and 1 base at J; junction bases unmatched: 7. Looked up from germline, CDR1 is MDHEN and CDR2 is SYDVKM. CDR3 length: 16 amino acids. Beta-chain TCR CDR3 regions were amplified from RNA transcripts. In the first round, RT-PCR was carried out with HTBI primers, and a multiplex PCR formed the second round. One entry per CDR3 protein, called by TCRdb with MiXCR from the multiplex PCR reads. The sample shows about 620,000 distinct CDR3 sequences, 20% to 25% of them seen only once. Hyperthyroidism cases were recent diagnoses of under 2 months' duration in people aged 18 to 65. This clonotype was detected ten times or more. Its antigen is not identified. Study observations and caveats: With about 87% sensitivity and less than 83% specificity, a 13-signature model separated ophthalmopathy from stable hyperthyroidism.

The specimen sequenced was peripheral blood. The source is a woman aged 18-29 years with stable Graves' hyperthyroidism. Some clones in this sample may be carry-over from other donors' samples. The gene calls are TRBV28 and TRBJ2-2; 8 bases match TRBD1. For the CDR3, the DNA is TGTGCCAGCAGGAGTCGACAGGGGAAGAACACCGGGGAGCTGTTTTTT. Translation: CASRSRQGKNTGELFF.